What follows are 7 T cell receptor beta chains derived from one specimen sequenced in a study of cytotoxic CD8 clonotypes in ibrutinib-treated CLL. Using immunoSEQ multiplex PCR, the repertoire was profiled, and TCRdb retains in-frame clones only, with some absent. The sample shows some 140,000 clones, approximately 80% of them seen only once. Source: PBMCs, taken after 24 months of ibrutinib treatment. These receptor sequences come from a human donor with chronic lymphocytic leukemia.

The chain uses TRBV29-1 and TRBJ1-2; weak D call: TRBD1 (5 bases). Germline V gene lookup returns CDR1 SQVTM and CDR2 ANQGSEA. There are 12 residues in the CDR3. Trimming took 5 bases from V and 5 from J, leaving 12 bases between them. In nucleotides, the CDR3 is TGCAGCGTTTCAGTGGGGGAGTATGGCTACACCTTC. It specifies CSVSVGEYGYTF.

The genes are TRBV2 and TRBJ1-4; D not resolved. Germline lookup yields CDR1 SNHLY and CDR2 FYNNEI. The CDR3 extends over 15 amino acids. V was pared by 4 bases and J by 5 bases, with 14 bases between. The CDR3 protein is CASSVGAEPNEKLFF. DNA for the CDR3: TGTGCCAGCAGTGTGGGCGCCGAACCAAATGAAAAACTGTTTTTT.

The CDR3 protein is CASSRLEGNEKLFF. The CDR3 region has the DNA TGCGCCAGCAGCCGACTGGAAGGGAATGAAAAACTGTTTTTT. The genes are TRBV5-1 and TRBJ1-4; D remains unclear. The CDR3 runs to 14 residues. Germline values: CDR1 SGHRS, CDR2 YFSETQ. Trimming removed 4 bases at V and 5 bases at J, with 12 bases between.

There are a few counts of this clone. The chain carries TRBV7-6 and TRBJ1-5, with 9 bases matching TRBD1. The CDR3 runs 14 residues. The germline V gene encodes CDR1 SGHVS and CDR2 FNYEAQ. J lost 12 bases, V lost 2 bases, and 8 bases had no gene match. The CDR3 nucleotides are TGTGCCAGCAGCTTAAACAGGGGGCTCTCGCGCCAGCATTTT. Residues: CASSLNRGLSRQHF.

The chain carries TRBV2 and TRBJ2-1; D possibly corresponds to TRBD1 (6 bases). The CDR3 is 15 residues long. The V end lost 5 bases, the J end lost 3 bases, and 14 bases lay between the germline ends. Germline loops: CDR1 SNHLY, CDR2 FYNNEI. DNA for the CDR3: TGTGCCAGCAGTCCAACAGGGCCGAGCTACAATGAGCAGTTCTTC. It translates to CASSPTGPSYNEQFF. Full variable domain (outside the CDR3, taken from reference TRBV2 and TRBJ2-1): EPEVTQTPSHQVTQMGQEVILRCVPISNHLYFYWYRQILGQKVEFLVSFYNNEISEKSEIFDDQFSVERPDGSNFTLKIRSTKLEDSAMYFCASSPTGPSYNEQFFGPGTRLTVL.

V gene TRBV7-2 combines with J gene TRBJ1-2; unclear D gene. V was clipped by 3 bases and J by 5 bases, with 13 bases between them. Germline CDR1 SGHTA, CDR2 FQGNSA. This CDR3 has 14 amino acids. The CDR3 sequence is CASSFREEAYGYTF. The DNA for the CDR3 is TGTGCCAGCAGCTTTAGGGAGGAGGCATATGGCTACACCTTC.

The chain couples TRBV5-4 to TRBJ2-1, with D possibly being TRBD2 (5 bases). V lost 6 bases and J 9 bases, leaving 19 bases between the germline ends. Germline V gene sequence: CDR1 SGHNT, CDR2 YYREEE (reference sequence). CDR3 length: 14 residues. The CDR3 reads CASTSGLTGSEQFF. The CDR3 DNA follows: TGTGCCAGCACCTCAGGCCTTACGGGGTCTGAGCAGTTCTTC.